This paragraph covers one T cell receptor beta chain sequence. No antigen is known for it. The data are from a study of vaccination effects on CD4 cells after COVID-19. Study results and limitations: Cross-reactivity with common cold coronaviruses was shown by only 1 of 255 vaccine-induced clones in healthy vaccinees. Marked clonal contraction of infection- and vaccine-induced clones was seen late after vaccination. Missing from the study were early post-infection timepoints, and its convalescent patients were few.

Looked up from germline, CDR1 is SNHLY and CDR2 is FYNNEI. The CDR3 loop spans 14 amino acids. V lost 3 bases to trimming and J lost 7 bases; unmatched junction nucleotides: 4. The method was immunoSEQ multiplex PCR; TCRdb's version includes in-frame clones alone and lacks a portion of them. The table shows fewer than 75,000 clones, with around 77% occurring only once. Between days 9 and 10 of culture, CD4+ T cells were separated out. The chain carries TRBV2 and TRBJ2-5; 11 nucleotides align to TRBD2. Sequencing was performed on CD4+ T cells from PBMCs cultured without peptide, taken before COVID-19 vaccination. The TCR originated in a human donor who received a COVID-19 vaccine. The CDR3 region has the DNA TGTGCCAGCAGTGATCTAGCGGGGGGCCGGACCCAGTACTTC. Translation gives CASSDLAGGRTQYF.